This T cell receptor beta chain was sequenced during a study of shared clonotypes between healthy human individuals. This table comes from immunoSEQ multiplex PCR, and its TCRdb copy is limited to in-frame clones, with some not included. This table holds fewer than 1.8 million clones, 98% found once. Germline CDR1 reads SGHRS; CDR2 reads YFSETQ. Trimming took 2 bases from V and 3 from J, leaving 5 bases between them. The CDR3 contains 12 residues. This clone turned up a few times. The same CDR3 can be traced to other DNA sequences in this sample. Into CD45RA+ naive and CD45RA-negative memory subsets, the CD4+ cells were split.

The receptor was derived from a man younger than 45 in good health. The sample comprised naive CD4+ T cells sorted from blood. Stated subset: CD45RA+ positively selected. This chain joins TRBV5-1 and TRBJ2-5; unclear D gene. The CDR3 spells CASSLEEETQYF. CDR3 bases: TGCGCCAGCAGCTTAGAGGAAGAGACCCAGTACTTC.